The subject of this entry is one T cell receptor (beta chain). The antigen is not known. Germline CDR1 is SGHRS and CDR2 is YFSETQ. CDR3 length: 15 residues. V was shortened by 1 base and J by 1 base, with 10 bases between the two germline ends. A single record per CDR3 protein comes from TCRdb applying MiXCR to the multiplex PCR reads. Among tens of thousands of distinct CDR3 sequences, around three fifths were seen once, and the ten largest hold 15% to 20%. These data originate in a study of breast tumors, draining lymph nodes, adjacent tissues. Study-level results: Tumor TCR diversity was below lymph nodes but above nontumor tissue. Findings are consistent with lymph node origin and intratumoral expansion of most tumor T cells.

This sequence joins TRBV5-1 and TRBJ2-3, with D possibly TRBD1 on 6 matching bases. This TCR derives from a female donor with breast cancer. Some clones in this sample may be carry-over from other donors' samples. Input material: breast tumor tissue. CDR3 loop: CASSLSRGRTDTQYF. The CDR3 DNA reads TGCGCCAGCAGCTTGAGCAGGGGTCGCACAGATACGCAGTATTTT.